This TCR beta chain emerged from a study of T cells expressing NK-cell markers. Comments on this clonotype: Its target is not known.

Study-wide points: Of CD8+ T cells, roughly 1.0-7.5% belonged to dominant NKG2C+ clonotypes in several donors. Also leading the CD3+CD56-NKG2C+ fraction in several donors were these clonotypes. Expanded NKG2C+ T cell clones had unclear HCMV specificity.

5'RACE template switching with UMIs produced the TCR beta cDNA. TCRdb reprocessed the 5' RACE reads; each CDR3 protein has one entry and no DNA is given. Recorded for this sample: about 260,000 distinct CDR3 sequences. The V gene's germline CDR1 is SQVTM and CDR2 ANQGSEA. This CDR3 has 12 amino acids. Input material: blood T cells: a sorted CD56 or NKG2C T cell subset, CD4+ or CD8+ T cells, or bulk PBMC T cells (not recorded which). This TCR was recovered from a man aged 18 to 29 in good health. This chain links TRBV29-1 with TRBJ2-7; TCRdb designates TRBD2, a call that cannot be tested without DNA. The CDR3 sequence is CSVVSGSYEQYF.